These T cell receptor beta chains were read from a single sample in a study of cytomegalovirus exposure and HLA in healthy donors. Only in-frame clones appear in the TCRdb table, and some are missing; sequencing was by immunoSEQ multiplex PCR. The sample records some 150,000 clones, around 80% being singletons. The sequencing input was PBMCs. The receptors were gathered from a man younger than 35 in good health and CMV-seropositive. Both conserved end residues are part of each CDR3. The order of the fields is D gene, J gene, V gene, clone size, CDR3 protein, CDR3 DNA. D genes are given only for firm matches. Rows give clone size only sometimes, using once, few, many, or a class for an expanded clone.

TRBD1 TRBJ1-6 TRBV5-1 - CASRASGTGLPPAYNSPLHF TGCGCCAGCAGAGCCTCCGGGACAGGGCTCCCCCCAGCCTATAATTCACCCCTCCACTTT
- TRBJ2-2 TRBV30 - CAWRGSTNTGELFF TGTGCCTGGAGAGGGAGCACGAACACCGGGGAGCTGTTTTTT
TRBD2 TRBJ2-1 TRBV5-4 - CASSLDPSGRNEQFF TGTGCCAGCAGCTTAGACCCTAGCGGGAGGAATGAGCAGTTCTTC
TRBD1 TRBJ2-3 TRBV13 - CASSEHGQGTDTQYF TGTGCCAGCAGCGAACATGGACAGGGAACAGATACGCAGTATTTT
- TRBJ1-4 TRBV5-1 - CASSLQSTDGLFF TGCGCCAGCAGCTTGCAATCGACAGACGGACTGTTTTTT
- TRBJ2-7 TRBV15 once CATRGSLSGEQYF TGTGCCACCAGAGGGAGTCTGTCGGGCGAGCAGTACTTC
TRBD1 TRBJ1-1 TRBV11-3 - CASSRDRGTEAFF TGTGCCAGCAGCCGCGACAGGGGCACTGAAGCTTTCTTT
TRBD1 TRBJ2-5 TRBV5-1 few CASSARTGTQETQYF TGCGCCAGCAGCGCAAGGACAGGAACTCAAGAGACCCAGTACTTC
TRBD1 TRBJ2-3 TRBV2 - CAGDRGPADTQYF TGTGCCGGAGACAGGGGGCCCGCAGATACGCAGTATTTT
- TRBJ2-2 TRBV5-1 - CASSLEAADTGELFF TGCGCCAGCAGCTTGGAAGCAGCGGACACCGGGGAGCTGTTTTTT
TRBD1 TRBJ2-2 TRBV29-1 - CSVQAGGNTGELFF TGCAGCGTTCAAGCAGGGGGGAACACCGGGGAGCTGTTTTTT
TRBD1 TRBJ2-7 TRBV6-1 - CASRWGTGASYEQYF TGTGCCAGCAGGTGGGGGACAGGAGCCTCCTACGAGCAGTACTTC
TRBD2 TRBJ2-1 TRBV9 - CASSVDLRGGLNEQFF TGTGCCAGCAGCGTAGACTTACGGGGGGGCCTAAATGAGCAGTTCTTC
TRBD2 TRBJ2-7 TRBV19 - CASSIDGRAEQYF TGTGCCAGTAGTATAGATGGGAGGGCCGAGCAGTACTTC
- TRBJ2-3 TRBV25-1 once CASSPGVSTDTQYF TGTGCCAGCAGTCCAGGGGTCTCAACGGATACGCAGTATTTT
- TRBJ1-5 TRBV7-2 once CASSSPGQRQPQHF TGTGCCAGCAGCTCACCGGGACAACGACAGCCCCAGCATTTT
TRBD2 TRBJ2-1 TRBV7-2 - CASSLGSSGRGSYNEQFF TGTGCCAGCAGCTTGGGCTCTAGCGGGAGAGGGAGTTACAATGAGCAGTTCTTC
- TRBJ2-1 TRBV19 - CASMGRGEQFF TGTGCCAGTATGGGCCGTGGGGAGCAGTTCTTC
- TRBJ2-1 TRBV4-2 once CASSPRTEINEQFF TGTGCCAGCAGCCCTCGAACGGAGATCAATGAGCAGTTCTTC
- TRBJ2-2 TRBV7-9 - CASSLGGRELFF TGTGCCAGCAGCTTAGGTGGCCGGGAGCTGTTTTTT
- TRBJ1-5 TRBV18 once CASSPTGGGNQPQHF TGTGCCAGCTCTCCTACCGGGGGGGGCAATCAGCCCCAGCATTTT
- TRBJ2-1 TRBV5-4 once CASSSGNEQFF TGTGCCAGCAGCTCGGGCAATGAGCAGTTCTTC
- TRBJ2-1 TRBV19 - CASTSPAGAGSNEQFF TGTGCCAGCACCTCCCCCGCAGGGGCTGGGTCCAATGAGCAGTTCTTC
TRBD2 TRBJ2-6 TRBV27 - CASSLFSAGVGSGANVLTF TGTGCCAGCAGTTTATTCTCAGCGGGAGTGGGCTCTGGGGCCAACGTCCTGACTTTC
TRBD1 TRBJ2-2 TRBV7-7 - CASSFNGDRLTGELFF TGTGCCAGCAGCTTCAATGGGGACAGACTAACCGGGGAGCTGTTTTTT
- TRBJ1-1 TRBV2 - CASSEALEGEAFF TGTGCCAGCAGTGAAGCCCTTGAGGGTGAAGCTTTCTTT
- TRBJ2-1 TRBV19 - CASRAYTGDGNEQFF TGTGCCAGCCGGGCATACACGGGGGATGGGAATGAGCAGTTCTTC
TRBD1 TRBJ2-7 TRBV19 few CASSTIYTGGETYEQYF TGTGCCAGTAGCACAATCTATACAGGGGGCGAGACCTACGAGCAGTACTTC
- TRBJ2-7 TRBV5-4 - CATMSSYEQYF TGTGCCACCATGAGCTCCTACGAGCAGTACTTC
TRBD2 TRBJ2-3 TRBV14 - CASSQGLAGFTDTQYF TGTGCCAGCAGCCAAGGACTAGCGGGATTCACAGATACGCAGTATTTT
TRBD1 TRBJ1-4 TRBV6-6 - CASMKRDRGFEKLFF TGTGCCAGCATGAAACGGGACAGGGGATTTGAAAAACTGTTTTTT
- TRBJ1-5 TRBV27 - CASSKNRDSNQPQHF TGTGCCAGCAGTAAAAACAGGGATAGCAATCAGCCCCAGCATTTT
- TRBJ2-1 TRBV5-4 - CASSPTAGNNEQFF TGTGCCAGCAGCCCGACGGCAGGGAACAATGAGCAGTTCTTC
TRBD1 TRBJ1-1 TRBV6-6 few CASSYRQGATEAFF TGTGCCAGCAGTTACAGACAGGGGGCAACTGAAGCTTTCTTT
TRBD1 TRBJ1-1 TRBV5-4 once CASSPGTANEAFF TGTGCCAGCAGCCCCGGGACAGCTAATGAAGCTTTCTTT
TRBD2 TRBJ2-5 TRBV7-2 - CASSLAVLAGGETQYF TGTGCCAGCAGCTTAGCGGTACTAGCGGGTGGAGAGACCCAGTACTTC
TRBD1 TRBJ1-2 TRBV4-3 - CASSRSGTVYGYTF TGCGCCAGCAGCCGTTCCGGGACAGTCTACGGCTACACCTTC
- TRBJ2-3 TRBV25-1 - CASSEDTSWSTDTQYF TGTGCCAGCAGTGAGGATACTAGCTGGAGCACAGATACGCAGTATTTT
- TRBJ1-2 TRBV5-4 - CASSFRYGYTF TGTGCCAGCAGCTTTCGGTATGGCTACACCTTC
- TRBJ2-2 TRBV6-6 - CASSDRRDTGELFF TGTGCCAGCAGTGACAGACGCGACACCGGGGAGCTGTTTTTT
- TRBJ2-5 TRBV12-5 - CASGLTSGYPRETQYF TGTGCTAGTGGCCTTACCTCAGGGTACCCGAGAGAGACCCAGTACTTC
- TRBJ1-5 TRBV27 - CASIIYTQGGNQPQHF TGTGCCAGCATCATTTATACACAGGGAGGCAATCAGCCCCAGCATTTT
TRBD1 TRBJ2-5 TRBV27 - CASSSQGVAETQYF TGTGCCAGCTCCAGTCAGGGGGTAGCAGAGACCCAGTACTTC
- TRBJ1-5 TRBV2 - CASSEGQGFNQPQHF TGTGCCAGCAGTGAAGGGCAGGGCTTTAATCAGCCCCAGCATTTT
TRBD1 TRBJ2-1 TRBV7-9 - CSSRTGTGKGAYNEQFF TGTTCCAGCAGGACCGGGACAGGGAAAGGGGCCTACAATGAGCAGTTCTTC
- TRBJ2-7 TRBV2 - CATKKGHPDYEQYF TGTGCCACCAAAAAAGGACACCCCGACTACGAGCAGTACTTC
- TRBJ2-7 TRBV4-3 - CASSQDPSLEQYF TGCGCCAGCAGCCAAGACCCATCCCTCGAGCAGTACTTC
TRBD2 TRBJ2-5 TRBV4-1 - CASSQDNSGATGETQYF TGCGCCAGCAGCCAAGATAATAGCGGGGCTACCGGGGAGACCCAGTACTTC
- TRBJ2-5 TRBV13 - CASSLRLEETQYF TGTGCCAGCAGCCTCCGACTAGAAGAGACCCAGTACTTC
- TRBJ2-5 TRBV9 - CASSGDTNVETQYF TGTGCCAGCAGTGGGGACACGAACGTGGAGACCCAGTACTTC
TRBD1 TRBJ2-3 TRBV11-2 - CASSLDHRGLDTQYF TGTGCCAGCAGCTTAGACCACAGGGGGCTGGATACGCAGTATTTT
TRBD2 TRBJ2-3 TRBV19 - CASSLGGASDTQYF TGTGCCAGTAGTCTCGGGGGGGCCTCAGATACGCAGTATTTT
- TRBJ1-1 TRBV5-1 - CASSWSRDMNTEAFF TGCGCCAGCAGCTGGTCCAGGGACATGAACACTGAAGCTTTCTTT
TRBD1 TRBJ2-5 TRBV7-2 - CASSQFRGRSPQETQYF TGTGCCAGCAGCCAGTTCAGGGGGCGGTCCCCACAAGAGACCCAGTACTTC